The 7 T cell receptor beta chains below all came from one sample that was sequenced in a study of response to subunit inactivated influenza vaccine. TCRdb processed the RT-PCR reads anew with MiXCR; each CDR3 protein has one entry. The sample contains about 580,000 distinct CDR3 sequences, approximately 14% of which appear only once. This specimen consisted of PBMCs from blood, obtained roughly 12 days after vaccination. Receptors originate from a man aged 45 to 65 who received an inactivated influenza vaccine.

This clonotype was detected a few times. The chain employs TRBV6-5 and TRBJ1-6; D is possibly TRBD1 (5 bases). Germline V gene data show CDR1 as MNHEY and CDR2 as SVGAGI. CDR3 size: 14 residues. Trimming left V 0 bases short and J 8 bases short, with 8 bases between. CDR3 sequence (DNA): TGTGCCAGCAGTTACTCCGGGACTCATTCACCCCTCCACTTT. This sequence encodes CASSYSGTHSPLHF.

The chain joins TRBV20-1 to TRBJ2-7; D is tentatively TRBD1 or TRBD2 (5 bases each). Germline-derived CDR1 and CDR2 are DFQATT and SNEGSKA (reference sequence). The CDR3 contains 13 residues. V dropped 4 bases and J dropped 1 base, with 11 bases sitting between them. The CDR3 DNA is TGCAGTGCTATCGGGACGCAGTCCTACGAGCAGTACTTC. Translation gives CSAIGTQSYEQYF.

This clonotype was counted between two and nine times. The chain couples TRBV21-1 to TRBJ2-7; the table's D call TRBD2 went unverified against the DNA. TRBV21-1 is deemed a pseudogene. The length of the CDR3 is 16 residues. The CDR3 reads CASSKGEGGNCYEQYF. CDR3 coding DNA: TGTGCCAGCAGCAAAGGTGAGGGAGGTAATTGCTACGAGCAGTACTTC.

This chain joins TRBV20-1 and TRBJ1-1, with D possibly matching TRBD1 (5 bases). Per germline, CDR1 DFQATT and CDR2 SNEGSKA (reference sequence). This CDR3 spans 13 amino acids. With 4 bases removed from V and 2 bases from J, the gap between germline ends came to 11 bases. CDR3 residues: CSANAGSNTEAFF. The CDR3 DNA sequence: TGCAGTGCTAACGCAGGGTCTAACACTGAAGCTTTCTTT.

This chain joins TRBV18 and TRBJ2-2; D is undetermined. With 0 bases removed from V and 2 bases from J, the gap between germline ends came to 7 bases. Germline lookup yields CDR1 KGHSH and CDR2 LQKENI. The CDR3 runs 15 residues. Here the CDR3 DNA reads TGTGCCAGCTCACCACCGGCCGCAAACACCGGGGAGCTGTTTTTT. The encoded protein is CASSPPAANTGELFF.

The rearrangement joins TRBV29-1 to TRBJ2-1, with 15 bases aligning to TRBD2. Germline loops: CDR1 SQVTM, CDR2 ANQGSEA. V gave up 6 bases and J gave up 9 bases; unmatched junction bases: 15. The CDR3 covers 17 residues. The CDR3 DNA reads as TGCAGCGTAAAGGGACTAGCGGGAGGCCCGCCGGTGGGTGAGCAGTTCTTC. Translation gives CSVKGLAGGPPVGEQFF.

This clonotype was counted a few times. This chain uses TRBV6-5 with TRBJ2-5; D is possibly TRBD2 (5 bases). Looked up from germline, CDR1 is MNHEY and CDR2 is SVGAGI. Trimming stripped 0 bases from V and 9 bases from J, with 11 bases between. The CDR3 is 13 amino acids. DNA of the CDR3: TGTGCCAGCAGTTACTCGCCGAAGGAGGCCCAGTACTTC. Its translation is CASSYSPKEAQYF.